The clone carrying this T cell receptor beta chain was observed a single time. CDR1 and CDR2 (germline): SQVTM, ANQGSEA. The length of the CDR3 is 13 residues. Trimming stripped 6 bases from V and 3 bases from J, with 12 bases between. The data originate from a study of blood T cell repertoires in COVID-19. Study background: From the United States, Italy and Spain came samples of acute and convalescent COVID-19.

Participant-given clinical history determined each cohort assignment. Source study methods: The authors estimated nucleated cell counts from reference gene primer amplification. TCRdb's copy holds only in-frame clones and misses some; the assay was immunoSEQ multiplex PCR. D and trimming were read from the DNA, whereas the V and J calls and clone size are those reported in that table. The sample consists of 150,000 to 200,000 clones, more than 75% of them appearing once. This chain links TRBV29-1 with TRBJ1-5; D unresolved. Sequencing was done on a sample of PBMCs or T cells enriched from blood (not recorded which). This clonotype was obtained from a man aged 35 to 55 who had recovered from COVID-19. The CDR3 DNA is TGCAGCGTGGTCACTCAGGACAATCAGCCCCAGCATTTT. It translates to CSVVTQDNQPQHF.